This T cell receptor beta chain was retrieved from a study of shared clonotypes between healthy human individuals. On this clone: Its antigen is currently unknown.

The germline V gene encodes CDR1 LNHDA and CDR2 SQIVND (reference sequence). V lost 6 bases, J lost 5 bases, and 22 bases lay in between. This CDR3 is built from 16 residues. Data came from immunoSEQ multiplex PCR; TCRdb stores just in-frame clones and leaves some out. The sample holds more than 2 million clones; about 95% are singletons and the top ten take 0.9% to 1.3%. Findings and caveats of the study: Compared with memory subsets, naive subsets generally had larger estimated richness.

Naive CD8 cells comprised CD45RO-negative, CCR7-positively selected cells, excluding terminally differentiated effector memory CD45RA+ cells. The sample was naive CD8+ T cells sorted from blood. The sequence came from a man between 18 and 29 years old in good health. The rearrangement joins TRBV19 to TRBJ1-1, with D possibly TRBD1 on 5 matching bases. DNA of the CDR3: TGTGCCAGTAGCCCGGGACTTGGGCTGGGGTCGACTGAAGCTTTCTTT. Encoded protein: CASSPGLGLGSTEAFF.